This T cell receptor (beta chain) was sequenced in a study of control samples from healthy donors and cancer patients. Clones were sequenced by immunoSEQ multiplex PCR, and TCRdb holds only the in-frame ones, with some missing. The sample lists around 120,000 clones; roughly 88% were seen once. V shed 4 bases and J shed 4 bases, with 14 bases lying between them. The CDR3 loop spans 15 amino acids. Germline CDR1 and CDR2: MNHEY and SMNVEV (reference sequence). This chain connects TRBV27 to TRBJ1-3, with D perhaps TRBD1 (5 bases). The receptor was isolated from a man aged 35-49 years in good health. Sequenced sample: blood. CDR3 in DNA: TGTGCCAGCAGTTCAACCCGGGGGAGGGGAAACACCATATATTTT. Its translation is CASSSTRGRGNTIYF.